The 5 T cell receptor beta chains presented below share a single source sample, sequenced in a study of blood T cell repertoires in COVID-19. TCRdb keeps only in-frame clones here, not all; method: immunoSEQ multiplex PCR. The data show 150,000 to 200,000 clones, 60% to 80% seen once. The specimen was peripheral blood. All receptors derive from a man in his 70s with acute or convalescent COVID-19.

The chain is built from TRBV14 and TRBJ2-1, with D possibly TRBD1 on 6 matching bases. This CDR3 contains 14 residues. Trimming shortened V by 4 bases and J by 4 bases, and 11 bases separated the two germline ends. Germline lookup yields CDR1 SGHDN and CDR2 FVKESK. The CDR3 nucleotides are TGTGCCAGCAGCCTTCAGGGGCCTTACAATGAGCAGTTCTTC. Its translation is CASSLQGPYNEQFF.

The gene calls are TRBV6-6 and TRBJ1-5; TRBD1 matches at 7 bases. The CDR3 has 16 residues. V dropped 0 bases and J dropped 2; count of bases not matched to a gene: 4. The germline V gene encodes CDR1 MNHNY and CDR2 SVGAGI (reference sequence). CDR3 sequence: CASSYSSQGGNQPQHF. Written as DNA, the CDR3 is TGTGCCAGCAGTTACTCGAGCCAGGGGGGCAATCAGCCCCAGCATTTT.

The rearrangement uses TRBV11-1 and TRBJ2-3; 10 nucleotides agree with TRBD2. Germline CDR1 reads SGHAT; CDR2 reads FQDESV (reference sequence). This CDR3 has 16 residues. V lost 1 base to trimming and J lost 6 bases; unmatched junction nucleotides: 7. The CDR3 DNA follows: TGTGCCAGCAGCTTAGAAGGACTAGCGGTTGGGGATACGCAGTATTTT. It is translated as CASSLEGLAVGDTQYF. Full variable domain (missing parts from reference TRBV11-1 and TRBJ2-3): EAEVAQSPRYKITEKSQAVAFWCDPISGHATLYWYRQILGQGPELLVQFQDESVVDDSQLPKDRFSAERLKGVDSTLKIQPAELGDSAMYLCASSLEGLAVGDTQYFGPGTRLTVL.

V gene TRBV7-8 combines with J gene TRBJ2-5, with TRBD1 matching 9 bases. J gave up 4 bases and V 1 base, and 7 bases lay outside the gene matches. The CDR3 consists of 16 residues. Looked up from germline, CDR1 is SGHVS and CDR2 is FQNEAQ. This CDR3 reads CASSLDAGQGRETQYF. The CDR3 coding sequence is TGTGCCAGCAGCTTAGATGCGGGACAGGGTCGAGAGACCCAGTACTTC.

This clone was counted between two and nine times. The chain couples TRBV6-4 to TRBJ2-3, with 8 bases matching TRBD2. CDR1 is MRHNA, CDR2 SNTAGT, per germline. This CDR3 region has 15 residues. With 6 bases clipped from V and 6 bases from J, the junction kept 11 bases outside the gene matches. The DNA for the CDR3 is TGTGCCAGCAGCCTGGGACTAGGGCCGGCGGATACGCAGTATTTT. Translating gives CASSLGLGPADTQYF.